These 25 T cell receptor beta chains originate from one sample sequenced in a study of cytomegalovirus exposure and HLA in healthy donors. Clones were read by immunoSEQ multiplex PCR, and TCRdb kept only the in-frame ones, dropping some. The data contain some 65,000 clones, around 97% of them seen just once; the ten biggest clones take up over 2%. The sequenced material came from PBMCs. The receptors shown here come from a man younger than 30 in good health and CMV-seronegative.

As for this clone: At one end, the junction sequence differs from germline, possibly due to a read error. The chain joins TRBV30 to TRBJ2-7, with 7 positions matching TRBD2. Germline V gene sequence: CDR1 GTSNPN, CDR2 SVGIG (reference sequence). The CDR3 length is 11 residues. CDR3 DNA sequence: TGTGCCTGGAGTCGTAACGGGAGGATTCGGTTC. This codes for CAWSRNGRIRF.

The CDR3 bases are TGTGCCAGTAGTTCAGGGGAATGGCACGAACCCCTCCACTTT. Translating it yields CASSSGEWHEPLHF. The rearrangement joins TRBV19 to TRBJ1-6; D perhaps matches TRBD1 (6 bases). V was cut by 5 bases and J by 12 bases, with 17 bases left in between. This CDR3 is built from 14 residues. The V gene's germline CDR1 is LNHDA and CDR2 SQIVND (reference sequence).

The V and J genes are TRBV27 and TRBJ1-6; weak D call: TRBD1 (6 bases). V lost 0 bases and J lost 10, with 13 bases in between. Germline V lookup: CDR1 MNHEY, CDR2 SMNVEV (reference sequence). CDR3 size: 15 residues. CDR3 loop: CASSLSRQDRSPLHF. The DNA of the CDR3 is TGTGCCAGCAGTTTATCGCGACAGGATCGATCACCCCTCCACTTT.

The chain couples TRBV11-2 to TRBJ1-6, with 11 bases lining up with TRBD1. CDR3 length: 15 residues. Germline CDR1 is SGHAT and CDR2 is FQNNGV. J lost 6 bases, V lost 6 bases, and 4 bases had no gene match. In DNA, the CDR3 is TGTGCCAGCAGTTCCGGGACAGGGGGTAATTCACCCCTCCACTTT. This translates into CASSSGTGGNSPLHF.

The rearrangement joins TRBV7-9 to TRBJ2-1; no firm D call. This CDR3 has 14 residues. Trimming shortened V by 0 bases and J by 5 bases, and 8 bases separated the two germline ends. The germline V gene has CDR1 SEHNR and CDR2 FQNEAQ (reference sequence). This CDR3 is CASSLAQVNNEQFF. The CDR3 region has the DNA TGTGCCAGCAGCTTAGCCCAGGTCAACAATGAGCAGTTCTTC.

V and J are TRBV7-2 and TRBJ1-5, with D perhaps matching TRBD1 (5 bases). The CDR3 is 15 amino acids. Between the trimmed V and J ends, which lost 5 bases and 7 bases, there was a span of 18 bases. Germline lookup yields CDR1 SGHTA and CDR2 FQGNSA. The DNA for the CDR3 is TGTGCCAGCAGCCCAGACACGGTGGGGCGGCAGCCCCAGCATTTT. Its protein product is CASSPDTVGRQPQHF.

The chain employs TRBV7-8 and TRBJ2-7; D possibly corresponds to TRBD1 (6 bases). V lost 2 bases to trimming and J lost 5 bases, with 13 bases between them. Germline V lookup: CDR1 SGHVS, CDR2 FQNEAQ. The CDR3 length is 14 residues. The CDR3 DNA sequence: TGTGCCAGCAGCTTACGAACAGGGCGAAACGAGCAGTACTTC. This translates into CASSLRTGRNEQYF.

This clone was detected only once. This rearrangement joins TRBV9 to TRBJ1-3, with D perhaps matching TRBD1 (5 bases). V was clipped by 0 bases and J by 0 bases, with 7 bases between them. Germline V gene data show CDR1 as SGDLS and CDR2 as YYNGEE. CDR3 size: 15 residues. CDR3 in amino acids: CASSVDGGSGNTIYF. CDR3 nucleotides: TGTGCCAGCAGCGTAGACGGGGGCTCTGGAAACACCATATATTTT.

The chain has TRBV7-9 and TRBJ1-1; 8 positions match TRBD1. Trimming cost V 5 bases and J 5 bases; bases outside gene matches: 10. The CDR3 has 15 amino acids. The V gene's germline CDR1 is SEHNR and CDR2 FQNEAQ (reference sequence). The CDR3 nucleotides read TGTGCCAGCAGCCCCCGGACAGGGACGAATACTGAAGCTTTCTTT. It translates to CASSPRTGTNTEAFF.

This clone turned up a few times. This chain links TRBV14 with TRBJ2-5; 11 bases are shared with TRBD1. This CDR3 comprises 16 residues. Germline V gene sequence: CDR1 SGHDN, CDR2 FVKESK. The ends lost 2 bases at V and 2 bases at J; junction bases unmatched: 4. This CDR3 reads CASSQRTGGNQETQYF. The CDR3 DNA follows: TGTGCCAGCAGCCAAAGGACAGGGGGCAATCAAGAGACCCAGTACTTC.

This rearrangement joins TRBV28 to TRBJ1-2; TRBD1 agrees at 10 bases. CDR3 length equals 16 residues. V gave up 2 bases and J gave up 7 bases; unmatched junction bases: 10. Germline values: CDR1 MDHEN, CDR2 SYDVKM. The CDR3 sequence: CASSLGGTGAMSGYTF. For the CDR3, the DNA is TGTGCCAGCAGTTTAGGGGGGACAGGGGCTATGTCTGGCTACACCTTC.

The chain uses TRBV27 and TRBJ2-1, with 7 bases matching TRBD1. The V gene's germline CDR1 is MNHEY and CDR2 SMNVEV (reference sequence). This CDR3 contains 13 residues. V gave up 6 bases and J gave up 3 bases; unmatched junction bases: 2. CDR3 residues: CASSNRGYNEQFF. The CDR3, as DNA: TGTGCCAGCAGCAACAGGGGCTACAATGAGCAGTTCTTC.

This clone was seen just once. J is TRBJ2-1 and V is TRBV29-1, with 9 bases identical to TRBD2. Looked up from germline, CDR1 is SQVTM and CDR2 is ANQGSEA. The CDR3 runs 14 residues. Germline trimming cut 7 bases from V and 3 bases from J; bases unmatched to any gene: 7. The CDR3 here is CSAMTSGNYNEQFF. CDR3 DNA sequence: TGCAGCGCCATGACTAGCGGAAACTACAATGAGCAGTTCTTC.

The rearrangement uses TRBV28 and TRBJ1-2; 7 bases line up with TRBD1. The ends lost 5 bases at V and 5 bases at J; junction bases unmatched: 5. In germline, CDR1 is MDHEN, CDR2 SYDVKM. This CDR3 spans 13 amino acids. CDR3 bases: TGTGCCAGCAGTCGGACAGGCCCATATGGCTACACCTTC. Its translation is CASSRTGPYGYTF.

This rearrangement joins TRBV19 to TRBJ2-3, with 9 bases aligning to TRBD1. This CDR3 contains 13 residues. From germline, CDR1 is LNHDA and CDR2 SQIVND (reference sequence). The V gene end was trimmed by 10 bases and the J gene end by 4 bases; junction bases not matched to a gene: 6. CDR3 amino acids: CAIKDRGADTQYF. The CDR3 DNA reads TGTGCCATAAAAGACAGGGGGGCAGATACGCAGTATTTT.

The V and J genes are TRBV19 and TRBJ2-5; 9 positions match TRBD1. The CDR3 extends over 13 amino acids. With V trimmed by 5 bases and J by 5 bases, 3 bases remained unmatched. Germline-derived CDR1 and CDR2 are LNHDA and SQIVND (reference sequence). In DNA form, the CDR3 reads TGTGCCAGTAGTCCCACAGGGGGCGAGACCCAGTACTTC. Protein product: CASSPTGGETQYF.

The J gene is TRBJ1-1, the V gene TRBV7-9; the match to TRBD1 covers 8 bases. Germline V gene data show CDR1 as SEHNR and CDR2 as FQNEAQ (reference sequence). V shed 5 bases, J shed 4 bases, and the junction held 12 bases outside the gene matches. The CDR3 is made up of 16 amino acids. The CDR3: CASSPRQGSGGTEAFF. The CDR3 bases are TGTGCCAGCAGCCCCCGACAGGGGAGCGGCGGCACTGAAGCTTTCTTT.

The V and J genes are TRBV7-6 and TRBJ2-5; 9 positions agree with TRBD2. CDR1 and CDR2 from the germline V gene are SGHVS and FNYEAQ. Trimming took 4 bases from V and 4 from J; bases not matched to a gene: 7. The CDR3 is 15 amino acids. Written as DNA, the CDR3 is TGTGCCAGCAGCTCCTTTAGCGGGAGAGGAGAGACCCAGTACTTC. Its protein is CASSSFSGRGETQYF.

The chain carries TRBV7-2 and TRBJ1-5, with D perhaps matching TRBD1 (5 bases). CDR3 length equals 15 residues. Germline CDR1 and CDR2: SGHTA and FQGNSA. Deletions cut 5 bases from V and 2 bases from J, with 13 bases between. The CDR3 spells CASSELGQRNQPQHF. The CDR3 DNA follows: TGTGCCAGCAGCGAACTGGGGCAGCGCAATCAGCCCCAGCATTTT.

The V gene is TRBV28, the J gene TRBJ1-5; D remains ambiguous. This CDR3 is 15 amino acids long. Germline CDR1 is MDHEN and CDR2 is SYDVKM. V lost 2 bases to trimming and J lost 2 bases, with 10 bases between them. The chain's CDR3 is CASSLRQRRNQPQHF. As DNA, the CDR3 is TGTGCCAGCAGTTTACGGCAGCGGCGCAATCAGCCCCAGCATTTT.

V is TRBV5-4 and J is TRBJ2-7; no definite D call. Trimming pared 3 bases from V and 3 bases from J, leaving 7 bases between. Germline values: CDR1 SGHNT, CDR2 YYREEE (reference sequence). The length of the CDR3 is 12 residues. The CDR3 reads CASSSESYEQYF. DNA for the CDR3: TGTGCCAGCAGCTCCGAGAGCTACGAGCAGTACTTC.

This chain uses TRBV4-2 with TRBJ1-5; 7 bases line up with TRBD1. Germline V CDR1 and CDR2: LGHNA, YNFKEQ. Losses at the gene ends were 1 base for V and 1 base for J; bases not matched to a gene: 4. The CDR3 length is 16 residues. CDR3 loop: CASSQATGYSNQPQHF. For the CDR3, the DNA is TGTGCCAGCAGCCAAGCGACAGGGTACAGCAATCAGCCCCAGCATTTT.

The chain combines TRBV27 with TRBJ1-1; the match to TRBD1 covers 7 bases. V dropped 4 bases and J dropped 1; count of bases not matched to a gene: 3. The CDR3 has 14 residues. CDR1 MNHEY and CDR2 SMNVEV come from the germline V gene (reference sequence). CDR3 amino acids: CASSWGTENTEAFF. The CDR3 DNA is TGTGCCAGCAGTTGGGGGACAGAGAACACTGAAGCTTTCTTT.

This clone was seen a single time. The genes are TRBV5-4 and TRBJ2-2; 8 nucleotides align to TRBD1. Germline V gene data show CDR1 as SGHNT and CDR2 as YYREEE (reference sequence). Unmatched junction bases numbered 9, after V lost 4 bases and J lost 7 bases. The CDR3 is 15 residues long. The CDR3 DNA reads TGTGCCAGCAGCCTTGGCAGGGGGCAGGGCGGGGAGCTGTTTTTT. This translates into CASSLGRGQGGELFF.

The chain recombines TRBV4-1 with TRBJ2-1; 7 bases line up with TRBD1. The junction had 7 bases not matched to a gene; V was cut back by 2 bases and J by 3 bases. Germline loops: CDR1 MGHRA, CDR2 YSYEKL. The CDR3 totals 16 residues. CDR3 sequence reads: CASSQPDRSNYNEQFF. As DNA, the CDR3 is TGCGCCAGCAGCCAACCGGACAGGTCAAACTACAATGAGCAGTTCTTC.